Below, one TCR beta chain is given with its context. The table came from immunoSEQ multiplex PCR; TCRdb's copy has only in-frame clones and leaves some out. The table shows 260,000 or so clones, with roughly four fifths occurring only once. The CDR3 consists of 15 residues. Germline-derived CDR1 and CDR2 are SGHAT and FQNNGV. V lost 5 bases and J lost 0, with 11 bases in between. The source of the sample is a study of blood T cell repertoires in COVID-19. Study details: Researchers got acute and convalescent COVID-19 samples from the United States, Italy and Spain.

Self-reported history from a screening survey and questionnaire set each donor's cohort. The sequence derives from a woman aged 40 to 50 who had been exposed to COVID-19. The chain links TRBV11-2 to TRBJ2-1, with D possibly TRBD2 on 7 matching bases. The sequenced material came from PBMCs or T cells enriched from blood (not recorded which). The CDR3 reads CASSPRGASYNEQFF. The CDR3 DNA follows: TGTGCCAGCAGCCCTCGGGGGGCCTCCTACAATGAGCAGTTCTTC. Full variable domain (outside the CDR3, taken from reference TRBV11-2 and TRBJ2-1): EAGVAQSPRYKIIEKRQSVAFWCNPISGHATLYWYQQILGQGPKLLIQFQNNGVVDDSQLPKDRFSAERLKGVDSTLKIQPAKLEDSAVYLCASSPRGASYNEQFFGPGTRLTVL.